These T cell receptor beta chains were read from a single sample in a study of TIL therapy for anti-PD-1-resistant metastatic lung cancer. The repertoire was sequenced with immunoSEQ multiplex PCR; TCRdb's copy has only in-frame clones and lacks some. The sample holds 95,000 or so clones, 65% seen once. The specimen comprised tumor tissue, sampled at baseline. The origin of the receptors is a person aged 25-85 years with non-small cell lung cancer. CDR3s include the opening cysteine and the closing phenylalanine or tryptophan. D genes are given only for firm matches. Part of the rows lack a size; the others show once, few, many or a class for expanded clones.

d_call j_call clone_size v_call cdr3_aa
NA TRBJ2-7 NA TRBV30 CAWSVKGYSYEQYF
NA TRBJ2-1 NA TRBV7-9 CASSRAGSYNEQFF
NA TRBJ2-7 NA TRBV7-9 CASSNRQDYEQYF
NA TRBJ1-6 NA TRBV3-1/TRBV3-2 CASSDGHNSPLHF
NA TRBJ1-5 few TRBV6-5 CASSLSGGRQPQHF
NA TRBJ2-2 NA TRBV5-4 CASTQDRNTGELFF
TRBD1 TRBJ2-7 NA TRBV27 CASRTKGALRPYEQYF
TRBD1 TRBJ1-4 NA TRBV5-1 CASSITGGSNEKLFF
NA TRBJ2-1 NA TRBV9 CASSVDGGRYNEQFF
TRBD1 TRBJ1-5 few TRBV7-9 CASSGQGASNQPQHF
NA TRBJ2-3 NA TRBV9 CASSVGGPDTQYF
TRBD2 TRBJ2-3 once TRBV19 CASSMGLAGGADTQYF
TRBD1 TRBJ1-5 NA TRBV30 CAWSRGSDQPQHF
TRBD2 TRBJ2-1 few TRBV5-4 CASSPSGSSYNEQFF
NA TRBJ1-6 few TRBV2 CASRPQSSSGSPLHF
NA TRBJ2-7 few TRBV9 CASSDDTRAGEQYF
NA TRBJ1-3 NA TRBV10-2 CASEDGQSSGNTIYF
NA TRBJ2-7 NA TRBV28 CASSSYKGFSYEQYF
TRBD2 TRBJ2-7 once TRBV7-9 CASTRAGGFSYEQYF
NA TRBJ1-2 NA TRBV5-8 CASNDEGRYGYTF
NA TRBJ2-1 many TRBV4-1 CASRGSAGYNEQFF
TRBD2 TRBJ2-1 NA TRBV7-9 CASSFGGSGEQFF
NA TRBJ2-2 NA TRBV6-2/TRBV6-3 CASSYSPSGELFF
TRBD1 TRBJ1-1 NA TRBV7-9 CASSSNRGYTEAFF
NA TRBJ2-7 NA TRBV7-9 CASSLGLGWDEQYF
NA TRBJ2-3 NA TRBV14 CASSQFTDTQYF
NA TRBJ2-5 NA TRBV6-5 CASTLGETQYF
TRBD1 TRBJ1-2 NA TRBV28 CASTQSGQGALGGYTF
TRBD2 TRBJ2-7 few TRBV30 CAWSGAGVLYEQYF
TRBD2 TRBJ2-3 NA TRBV19 CASGGLAGGMRTDTQYF
NA TRBJ2-7 NA TRBV2 CASSERRETYEQYF
TRBD1 TRBJ1-1 many TRBV28 CASSPGQGMNTEAFF
NA TRBJ2-1 NA TRBV7-2 CASRPTANYNEQFF
NA TRBJ2-1 NA TRBV7-3 CASSLLQDNEQFF
TRBD2 TRBJ2-7 few TRBV5-4 CASSPSGRTYEQYF
NA TRBJ2-4 few TRBV19 CASSIDRHQYF
TRBD2 TRBJ2-7 NA TRBV5-4 CASSLAGLGSYEQYF
NA TRBJ1-1 few TRBV4-1 CASSERETAAKMNTEAFF
NA TRBJ2-7 NA TRBV7-2 CASSLDGGFYEQYF
NA TRBJ1-2 NA TRBV20-1 CSASASGAYGYTF
TRBD2 TRBJ2-1 few TRBV5-6 CASSLGTSGEQFF
NA TRBJ2-1 once TRBV7-2 CASIPGGGQSSYNEQFF
NA TRBJ2-2 many TRBV5-1 CASSLLNSNTGELFF
TRBD1 TRBJ2-7 NA TRBV4-2 CASSQGLSRGTGVYEQYF
NA TRBJ2-5 NA TRBV7-2 CASSDAGLAGTQTQYF
TRBD2 TRBJ2-2 NA TRBV2 CASKSSGARTGELFF
TRBD1 TRBJ1-4 NA TRBV28 CASSSVSIGTGTMVTNEKLFF
NA TRBJ2-7 NA TRBV11-2 CASAQLEQYF
TRBD2 TRBJ2-7 few TRBV7-9 CASSFRGDEQYF
NA TRBJ2-3 NA TRBV6-2/TRBV6-3 CASSYSKDTQYF
NA TRBJ1-2 NA TRBV7-2 CASSPGQYGYTF
NA TRBJ2-1 NA TRBV3-1/TRBV3-2 CASSQVFGNEQFF